This TCR beta chain was retrieved from a study of blood T cell repertoires in COVID-19. Whole-study context: Spain, Italy and the United States supplied samples that represented acute and convalescent COVID-19. Nucleic acid was either cDNA or gDNA, and it came from T cells, B-cell-depleted T cells, or PBMCs.

Study processing details: Amplification from reference gene primers served as the basis for estimated nucleated cell counts. Measured with immunoSEQ multiplex PCR; TCRdb has only the in-frame clones, and not every one. Clone size and the V and J calls come from that table; the DNA yielded D and trimming. This sample has roughly 70,000 clones, with just under 80% found just once. Germline loops: CDR1 KGHSY, CDR2 FQNENV. This CDR3 is built from 14 residues. Trimming removed 0 bases at V and 7 bases at J, with 10 bases between. The chain recombines TRBV16 with TRBJ2-1; D may be TRBD2 (6 bases). The sequence came from a woman in her fifties or sixties with acute or convalescent COVID-19. The sequencing sample was made of peripheral blood. CDR3 region: CASSQSEEGNEQFF. The CDR3 DNA is TGTGCCAGCAGCCAATCCGAGGAGGGTAATGAGCAGTTCTTC.